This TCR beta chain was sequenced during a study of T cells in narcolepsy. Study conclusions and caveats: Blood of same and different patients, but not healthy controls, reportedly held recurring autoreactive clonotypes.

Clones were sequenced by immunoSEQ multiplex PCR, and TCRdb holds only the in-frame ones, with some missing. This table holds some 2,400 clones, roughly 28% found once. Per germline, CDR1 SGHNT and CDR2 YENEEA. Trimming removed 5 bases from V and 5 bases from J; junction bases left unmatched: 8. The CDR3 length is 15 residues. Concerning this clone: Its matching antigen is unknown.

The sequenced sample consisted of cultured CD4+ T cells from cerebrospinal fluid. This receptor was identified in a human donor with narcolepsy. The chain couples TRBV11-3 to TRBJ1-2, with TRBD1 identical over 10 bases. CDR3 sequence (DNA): TGTGCCAGCAGCACAGACAGGGGGCCGGCATATGGCTACACCTTC. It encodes CASSTDRGPAYGYTF.